This T cell receptor (beta chain) was obtained from a study of tumor T cells in aggressive B-cell lymphoma. Clones were sequenced by immunoSEQ multiplex PCR, and TCRdb holds only the in-frame ones, with some missing. Among about 7,900 clones, approximately 82% were seen once, and the ten largest hold about 4.8%. Sequencing input: tumor tissue. This receptor was obtained from an adult with diffuse large B cell lymphoma.

CDR3 region: CASSSPGTGTFKQYF. CDR3 sequence (DNA): TGTGCCAGCAGCTCCCCCGGGACTGGTACTTTCAAGCAGTACTTC. The chain couples TRBV11-3 to TRBJ2-7; the D gene is possibly TRBD2 (6 bases). V was cut by 4 bases and J by 8 bases, with 21 bases left in between. The CDR3 loop spans 15 amino acids. Germline CDR1 reads SGHNT; CDR2 reads YENEEA.